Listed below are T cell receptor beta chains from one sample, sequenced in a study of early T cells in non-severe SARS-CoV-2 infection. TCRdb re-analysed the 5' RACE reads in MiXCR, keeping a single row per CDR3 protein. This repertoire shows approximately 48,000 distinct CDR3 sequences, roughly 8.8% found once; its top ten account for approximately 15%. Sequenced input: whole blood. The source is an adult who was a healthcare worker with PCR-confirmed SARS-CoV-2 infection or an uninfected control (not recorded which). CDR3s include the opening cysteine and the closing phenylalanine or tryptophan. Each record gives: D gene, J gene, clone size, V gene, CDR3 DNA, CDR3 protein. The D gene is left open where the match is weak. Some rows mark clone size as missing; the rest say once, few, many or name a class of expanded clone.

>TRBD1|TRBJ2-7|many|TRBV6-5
TGTGCCAGCAGTTCGCCGGGACAGGGGGTCCTTCCCTCCTACGAGCAGTACTTC
CASSSPGQGVLPSYEQYF
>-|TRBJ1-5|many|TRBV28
TGTGCCAGCACCCAAGAATCCCGGGGCAATCAGCCCCAGCATTTT
CASTQESRGNQPQHF
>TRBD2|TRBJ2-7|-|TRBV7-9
TGTGCCAGCAGTTCTAGCGGGGAAAGCTCCTACGAGCAGTACTTC
CASSSSGESSYEQYF
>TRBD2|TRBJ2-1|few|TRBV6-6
TGTGCCAGCAGTCGCGGGACTAGCGGGATTTACAATGAGCAGTTCTTC
CASSRGTSGIYNEQFF
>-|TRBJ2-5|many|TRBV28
TGTGCCAGCAGTTTACCCCGAGAGACCCAGTACTTC
CASSLPRETQYF
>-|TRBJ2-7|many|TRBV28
TGTGCCAGCAGGACTGCGGGACACTCCTACGAGCAGTACTTC
CASRTAGHSYEQYF
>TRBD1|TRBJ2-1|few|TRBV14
TGTGCCAGCAGCCCAGGTGCCGACAGGGTGTTAGATGAGCAGTTCTTC
CASSPGADRVLDEQFF
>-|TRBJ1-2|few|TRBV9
TGTGCCAGCAGCGGATCAGGGAGGCTGCGTTATGGCTACACCTTC
CASSGSGRLRYGYTF
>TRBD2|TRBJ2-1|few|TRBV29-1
TGCAGCGTTCCCAGCGGGAGGGCCTATGAGCAGTTCTTC
CSVPSGRAYEQFF
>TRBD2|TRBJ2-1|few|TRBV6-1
TGTGCCAGCGGGAAGGGACTAGCGGGAGTTTATGAGCAGTTCTTC
CASGKGLAGVYEQFF
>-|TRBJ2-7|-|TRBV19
TGTGCCAGTAGTATGGGAATCCTGGGGCCATACGAGCAGTACTTC
CASSMGILGPYEQYF
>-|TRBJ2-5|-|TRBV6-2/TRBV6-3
TGTGCCAGCAACCGAGGACAGCCCCAAGAGACCCAGTACTTC
CASNRGQPQETQYF
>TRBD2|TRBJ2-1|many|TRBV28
TGTGCCAGCGCCCCCCCGCGCAGGGACACTACTAGCGGGAATAACAATGAGCAGTTCTTC
CASAPPRRDTTSGNNNEQFF
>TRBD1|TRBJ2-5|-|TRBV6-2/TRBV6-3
TGTGCCAGCAGTGATCGGGGACAGGATGGAGAGACCCAGTACTTC
CASSDRGQDGETQYF
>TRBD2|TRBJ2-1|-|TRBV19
TGTGCCAGTAGTATGCGACTAGCGGGAGGCGGGGAGCAGTTCTTC
CASSMRLAGGGEQFF
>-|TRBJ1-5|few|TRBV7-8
TGTGCCAGCAGTTTTTTTTTGCAGGCGGGCGAAAATCAGCCCCAGCATTTT
CASSFFLQAGENQPQHF
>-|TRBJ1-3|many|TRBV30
TGTGCCTGGAGTGCCTCTGGAAACACCATATATTTT
CAWSASGNTIYF
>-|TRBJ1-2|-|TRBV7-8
TGTGCCAGCAGCCTGACAGAGGACTATGGCTACACCTTC
CASSLTEDYGYTF
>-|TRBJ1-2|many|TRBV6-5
TGTGCCAGCAGTTACGGGATGGACCGAGCTAACTATGGCTACACCTTC
CASSYGMDRANYGYTF
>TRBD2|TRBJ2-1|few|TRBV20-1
TGCAGTGCTCCGACTAGCGGGGCGTCTCGGGAGCAGTTCTTC
CSAPTSGASREQFF
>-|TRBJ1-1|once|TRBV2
TGTGCCAGCACCGGGGATGCCGCTGAAGCTTTCTTT
CASTGDAAEAFF
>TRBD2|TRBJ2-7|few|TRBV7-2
TGTGCCAGCAGCCCCCAGCGGGATTCCTACGAGCAGTACTTC
CASSPQRDSYEQYF
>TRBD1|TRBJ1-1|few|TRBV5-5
TGTGCCAGCTGTTTCGCGGACAGGGCCACTGAAGCTTTCTTT
CASCFADRATEAFF
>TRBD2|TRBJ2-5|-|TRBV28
TGTGCCAGCAGTTTCGGACTAGCAGAAGAGACCCAGTACTTC
CASSFGLAEETQYF
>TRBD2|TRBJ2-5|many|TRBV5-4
TGTGCCAGCAGCTTGGGACTAGCGGGGCAAGAGACCCAGTACTTC
CASSLGLAGQETQYF
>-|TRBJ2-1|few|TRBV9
TGTGCCAGCAGCCCAGAGACTCGTGAGCAGTTCTTC
CASSPETREQFF
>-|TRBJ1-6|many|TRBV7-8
TGTGCCAGCAGCCCGCAAACCGGGACCTCCAATTCACCCCTCCACTTT
CASSPQTGTSNSPLHF
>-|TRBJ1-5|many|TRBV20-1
TGCAGTGCTAGGTCAGGGGTAAGTCAGCCCCAGCATTTT
CSARSGVSQPQHF
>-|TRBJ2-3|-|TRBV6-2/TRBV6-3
TGTGCCAGCAGTCGACCCGAAGTCTATACGCAGTATTTT
CASSRPEVYTQYF
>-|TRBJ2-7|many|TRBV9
TGTGCCAGCAGCCCAGACCCCATGGGGCGGTCCTACGAGCAGTACTTC
CASSPDPMGRSYEQYF
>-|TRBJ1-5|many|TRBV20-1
TGCAGTGCCCGCGACTTTAGCAATCAGCCCCAGCATTTT
CSARDFSNQPQHF
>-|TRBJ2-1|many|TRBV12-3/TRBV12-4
TGTGCCAGCAGTCCTTCGGGCAATGAGCAGTTCTTC
CASSPSGNEQFF
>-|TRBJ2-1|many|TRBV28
TGTGCCACACAAAAGTGGCCCCCCGCGGAACACTTTCTTACTAAGAATGAGCAGTTCTTC
CATQKWPPAEHFLTKNEQFF
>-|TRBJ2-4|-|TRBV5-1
TGCGCCAGCAGCTTGGGAGGACCCAAAAACATTCAGTACTTC
CASSLGGPKNIQYF
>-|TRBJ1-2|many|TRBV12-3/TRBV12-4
TGTGCCAGCAGTTTACGGGGTTTGTACTATGGCTACACCTTC
CASSLRGLYYGYTF
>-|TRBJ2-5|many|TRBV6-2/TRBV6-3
TGTGCCAGCAGAACCCGGGGGGAGACCCAGTACTTC
CASRTRGETQYF
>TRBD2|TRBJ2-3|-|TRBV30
TGTGCCTGGACTAAGGCCGGGACTAGCGAGGATACGCAGTATTTT
CAWTKAGTSEDTQYF
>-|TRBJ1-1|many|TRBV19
TGTGCCAGTAATAAATCGGGGCCAATGAACACTGAAGCTTTCTTT
CASNKSGPMNTEAFF
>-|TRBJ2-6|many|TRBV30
TGTGCCTGGAGTCGGGGCTCTGGGGCCAACGTCCTGACTTTC
CAWSRGSGANVLTF
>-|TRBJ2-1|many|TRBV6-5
TGTGCCAGCAGTTACTTTGGGGGGTCCTACTACAATGAGCAGTTCTTC
CASSYFGGSYYNEQFF
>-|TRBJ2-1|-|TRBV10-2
TGCGCCAGCAGTGCGGTAGGAGGGAAAGACAATGAGCAGTTCTTC
CASSAVGGKDNEQFF
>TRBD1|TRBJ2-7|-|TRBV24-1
TGTGCCACCAGTGACTCGGGACAGGGCTACGAGCAGTACTTC
CATSDSGQGYEQYF